What follows is one T cell receptor beta chain and its context. TCRdb's copy holds only in-frame clones and misses some; the assay was immunoSEQ multiplex PCR. The sample consists of about 220,000 clones, approximately 80% of them appearing once. Germline V gene lookup returns CDR1 MNHEY and CDR2 SVGEGT. V shed 6 bases and J shed 0 bases, with 21 bases lying between them. The CDR3 contains 18 residues. The data stem from a study of blood T cell repertoires in COVID-19. As for the study in general: The United States, Italy and Spain provided the acute and convalescent COVID-19 samples. The cDNA or gDNA used as material had been derived from T cells, B-cell-depleted T cells, or PBMCs.

The sequence was obtained from a middle-aged man with active or convalescent COVID-19. This chain joins TRBV6-2 or TRBV6-3 and TRBJ1-5; D might be TRBD1 (6 bases). The sequenced material came from peripheral blood. CDR3 DNA sequence: TGTGCCAGCAGCTTCCTCCTTACGGACAGTCTTAGCAATCAGCCCCAGCATTTT. Its translation: CASSFLLTDSLSNQPQHF.